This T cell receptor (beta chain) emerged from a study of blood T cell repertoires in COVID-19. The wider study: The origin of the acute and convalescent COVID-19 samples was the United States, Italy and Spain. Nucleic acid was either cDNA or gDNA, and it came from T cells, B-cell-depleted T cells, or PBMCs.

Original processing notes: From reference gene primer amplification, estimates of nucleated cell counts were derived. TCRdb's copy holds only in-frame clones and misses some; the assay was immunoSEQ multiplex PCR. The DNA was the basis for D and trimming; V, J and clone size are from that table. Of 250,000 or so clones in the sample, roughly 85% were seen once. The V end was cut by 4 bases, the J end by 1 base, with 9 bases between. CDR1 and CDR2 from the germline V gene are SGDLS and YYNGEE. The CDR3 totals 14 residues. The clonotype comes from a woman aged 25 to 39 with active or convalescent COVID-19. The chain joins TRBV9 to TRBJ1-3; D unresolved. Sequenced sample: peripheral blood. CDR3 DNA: TGTGCCAGCAGCAAGGGAGGGTCTGGAAACACCATATATTTT. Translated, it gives CASSKGGSGNTIYF. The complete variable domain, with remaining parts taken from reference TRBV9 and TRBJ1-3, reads DSGVTQTPKHLITATGQRVTLRCSPRSGDLSVYWYQQSLDQGLQFLIQYYNGEERAKGNILERFSAQQFPDLHSELNLSSLELGDSALYFCASSKGGSGNTIYFGEGSWLTVV.